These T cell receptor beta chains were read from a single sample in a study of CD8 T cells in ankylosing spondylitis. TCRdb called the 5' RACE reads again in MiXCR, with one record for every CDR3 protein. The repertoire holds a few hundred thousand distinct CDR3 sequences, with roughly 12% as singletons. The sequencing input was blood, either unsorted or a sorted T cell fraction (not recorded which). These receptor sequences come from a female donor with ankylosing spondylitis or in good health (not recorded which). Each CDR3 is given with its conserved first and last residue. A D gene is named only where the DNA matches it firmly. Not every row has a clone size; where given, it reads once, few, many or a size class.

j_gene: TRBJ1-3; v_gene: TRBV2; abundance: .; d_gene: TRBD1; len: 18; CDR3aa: CTSRTGQGHPSSGNTIYF; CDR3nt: TGTACCAGCAGGACGGGACAGGGGCACCCAAGCTCTGGAAACACCATATATTTT
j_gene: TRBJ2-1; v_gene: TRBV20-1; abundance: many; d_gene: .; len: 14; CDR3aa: CSARDFFHYNEQFF; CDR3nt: TGCAGTGCTAGAGACTTTTTCCACTACAATGAGCAGTTCTTC
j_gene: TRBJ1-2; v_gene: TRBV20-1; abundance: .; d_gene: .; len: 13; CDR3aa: CSARDGAGGGYTF; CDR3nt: TGCAGTGCTAGAGATGGGGCCGGCGGCGGCTACACCTTC
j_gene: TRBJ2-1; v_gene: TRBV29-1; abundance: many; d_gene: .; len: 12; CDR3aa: CSVVSSLNEQFF; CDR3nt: TGCAGCGTTGTAAGTAGTTTGAATGAGCAGTTCTTC
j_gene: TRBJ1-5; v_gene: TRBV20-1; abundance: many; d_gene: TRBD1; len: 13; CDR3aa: CSVSGTANQPQHF; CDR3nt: TGCAGTGTTTCCGGGACAGCGAATCAGCCCCAGCATTTT
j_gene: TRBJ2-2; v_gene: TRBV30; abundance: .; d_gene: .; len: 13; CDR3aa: CAWSWGNTGELFF; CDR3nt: TGTGCCTGGAGTTGGGGGAACACCGGGGAGCTGTTTTTT
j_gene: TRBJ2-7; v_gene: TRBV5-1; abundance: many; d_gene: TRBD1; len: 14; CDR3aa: CASSLQGASYEQYF; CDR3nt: TGTGCCAGCAGCCTACAGGGGGCCTCCTACGAGCAGTACTTC
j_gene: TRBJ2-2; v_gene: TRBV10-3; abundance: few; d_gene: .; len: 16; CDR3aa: CAITPRGMENTGELFF; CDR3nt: TGTGCCATCACCCCGAGGGGGATGGAGAACACCGGGGAGCTGTTTTTT
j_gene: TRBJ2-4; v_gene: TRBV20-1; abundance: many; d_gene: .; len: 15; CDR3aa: CSARDWEEDKNIQYF; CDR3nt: TGCAGTGCTAGAGATTGGGAAGAAGACAAAAACATTCAGTACTTC
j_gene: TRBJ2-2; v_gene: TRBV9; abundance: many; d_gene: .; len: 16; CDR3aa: CASSVAVGGNTGELFF; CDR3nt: TGTGCCAGCAGCGTAGCGGTAGGGGGAAACACCGGGGAGCTGTTTTTT
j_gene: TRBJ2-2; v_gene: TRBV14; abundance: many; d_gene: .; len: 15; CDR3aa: CASSQLNTYTGELFF; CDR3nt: TGTGCCAGCAGCCAATTGAATACCTACACCGGGGAGCTGTTTTTT
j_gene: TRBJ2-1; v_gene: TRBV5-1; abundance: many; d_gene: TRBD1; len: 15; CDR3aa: CASSPGTGIYNEQFF; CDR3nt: TGCGCCAGCAGCCCCGGGACAGGGATCTACAATGAGCAGTTCTTC
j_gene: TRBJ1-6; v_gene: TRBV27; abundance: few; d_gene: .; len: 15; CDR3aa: CASSLSRGPYSPLHF; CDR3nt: TGTGCCAGCAGTTTATCGCGGGGCCCTTATTCACCCCTCCACTTT
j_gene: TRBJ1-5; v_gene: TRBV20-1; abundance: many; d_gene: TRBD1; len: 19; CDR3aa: CSARDRGTGGNFLGQPQHF; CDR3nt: TGCAGTGCTAGAGATAGGGGGACAGGGGGCAATTTTTTAGGTCAGCCCCAGCATTTT
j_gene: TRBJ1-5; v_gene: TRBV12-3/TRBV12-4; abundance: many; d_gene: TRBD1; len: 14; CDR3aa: CASSLGQVDQPQHF; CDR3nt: TGTGCCAGCAGTCTGGGACAGGTCGATCAGCCCCAGCATTTT
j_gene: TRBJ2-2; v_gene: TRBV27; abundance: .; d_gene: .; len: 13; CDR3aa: CASSQQYTGELFF; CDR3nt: TGTGCCAGCAGTCAGCAGTACACCGGGGAGCTGTTTTTT
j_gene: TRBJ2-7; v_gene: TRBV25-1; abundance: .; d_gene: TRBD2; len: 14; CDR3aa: CASGLAGVYYEQYF; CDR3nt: TGTGCCAGCGGACTAGCGGGAGTTTATTACGAGCAGTACTTC
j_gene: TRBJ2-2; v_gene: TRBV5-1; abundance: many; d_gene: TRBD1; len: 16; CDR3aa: CASSFGTGRSTGELFF; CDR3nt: TGCGCCAGCAGCTTTGGGACAGGGCGCTCCACCGGGGAGCTGTTTTTT
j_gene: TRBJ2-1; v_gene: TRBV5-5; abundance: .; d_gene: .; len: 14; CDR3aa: CASSLLGADNEQFF; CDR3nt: TGTGCCAGCAGCCTGCTGGGCGCTGACAATGAGCAGTTCTTC
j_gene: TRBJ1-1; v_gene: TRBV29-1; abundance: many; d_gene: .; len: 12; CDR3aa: CSVSGGNTEAFF; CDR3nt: TGCAGCGTTTCCGGGGGAAACACTGAAGCTTTCTTT
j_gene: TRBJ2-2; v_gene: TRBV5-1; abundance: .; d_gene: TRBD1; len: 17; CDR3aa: CASSLNGQGKITGELFF; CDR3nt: TGCGCCAGCAGCCTAAACGGACAGGGAAAAATCACCGGGGAGCTGTTTTTT
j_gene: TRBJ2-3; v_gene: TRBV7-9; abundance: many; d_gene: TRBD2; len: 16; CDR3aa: CASSTGLAVSTDTQYF; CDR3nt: TGTGCCAGCAGCACGGGACTAGCGGTTAGCACAGATACGCAGTATTTT
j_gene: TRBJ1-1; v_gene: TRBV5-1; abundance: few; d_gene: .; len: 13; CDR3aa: CASSDQPNTEAFF; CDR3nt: TGCGCCAGCTCGGACCAGCCGAACACTGAAGCTTTCTTT
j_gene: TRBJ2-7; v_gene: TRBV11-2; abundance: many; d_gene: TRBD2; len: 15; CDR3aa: CASSLEASGRHEQYF; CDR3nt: TGTGCCAGCAGCTTAGAGGCCAGCGGGAGACACGAGCAGTACTTC
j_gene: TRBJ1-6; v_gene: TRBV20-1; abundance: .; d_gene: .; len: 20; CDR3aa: CSALAQGLLSYGDENSPLHF; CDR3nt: TGCAGTGCTCTGGCTCAGGGCCTACTGAGTTATGGGGACGAGAATTCACCCCTCCACTTT
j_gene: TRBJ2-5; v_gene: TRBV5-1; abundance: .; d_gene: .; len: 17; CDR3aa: CASSLELGTKVQETQYF; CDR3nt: TGCGCCAGCAGCTTGGAACTCGGGACCAAAGTCCAGGAGACCCAGTACTTC
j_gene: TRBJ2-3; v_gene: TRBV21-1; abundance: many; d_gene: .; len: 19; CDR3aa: CASSKVTSDGVNATDTQYF; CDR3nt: TGTGCCAGCAGCAAAGTAACGTCGGATGGGGTTAATGCCACAGATACGCAGTATTTT